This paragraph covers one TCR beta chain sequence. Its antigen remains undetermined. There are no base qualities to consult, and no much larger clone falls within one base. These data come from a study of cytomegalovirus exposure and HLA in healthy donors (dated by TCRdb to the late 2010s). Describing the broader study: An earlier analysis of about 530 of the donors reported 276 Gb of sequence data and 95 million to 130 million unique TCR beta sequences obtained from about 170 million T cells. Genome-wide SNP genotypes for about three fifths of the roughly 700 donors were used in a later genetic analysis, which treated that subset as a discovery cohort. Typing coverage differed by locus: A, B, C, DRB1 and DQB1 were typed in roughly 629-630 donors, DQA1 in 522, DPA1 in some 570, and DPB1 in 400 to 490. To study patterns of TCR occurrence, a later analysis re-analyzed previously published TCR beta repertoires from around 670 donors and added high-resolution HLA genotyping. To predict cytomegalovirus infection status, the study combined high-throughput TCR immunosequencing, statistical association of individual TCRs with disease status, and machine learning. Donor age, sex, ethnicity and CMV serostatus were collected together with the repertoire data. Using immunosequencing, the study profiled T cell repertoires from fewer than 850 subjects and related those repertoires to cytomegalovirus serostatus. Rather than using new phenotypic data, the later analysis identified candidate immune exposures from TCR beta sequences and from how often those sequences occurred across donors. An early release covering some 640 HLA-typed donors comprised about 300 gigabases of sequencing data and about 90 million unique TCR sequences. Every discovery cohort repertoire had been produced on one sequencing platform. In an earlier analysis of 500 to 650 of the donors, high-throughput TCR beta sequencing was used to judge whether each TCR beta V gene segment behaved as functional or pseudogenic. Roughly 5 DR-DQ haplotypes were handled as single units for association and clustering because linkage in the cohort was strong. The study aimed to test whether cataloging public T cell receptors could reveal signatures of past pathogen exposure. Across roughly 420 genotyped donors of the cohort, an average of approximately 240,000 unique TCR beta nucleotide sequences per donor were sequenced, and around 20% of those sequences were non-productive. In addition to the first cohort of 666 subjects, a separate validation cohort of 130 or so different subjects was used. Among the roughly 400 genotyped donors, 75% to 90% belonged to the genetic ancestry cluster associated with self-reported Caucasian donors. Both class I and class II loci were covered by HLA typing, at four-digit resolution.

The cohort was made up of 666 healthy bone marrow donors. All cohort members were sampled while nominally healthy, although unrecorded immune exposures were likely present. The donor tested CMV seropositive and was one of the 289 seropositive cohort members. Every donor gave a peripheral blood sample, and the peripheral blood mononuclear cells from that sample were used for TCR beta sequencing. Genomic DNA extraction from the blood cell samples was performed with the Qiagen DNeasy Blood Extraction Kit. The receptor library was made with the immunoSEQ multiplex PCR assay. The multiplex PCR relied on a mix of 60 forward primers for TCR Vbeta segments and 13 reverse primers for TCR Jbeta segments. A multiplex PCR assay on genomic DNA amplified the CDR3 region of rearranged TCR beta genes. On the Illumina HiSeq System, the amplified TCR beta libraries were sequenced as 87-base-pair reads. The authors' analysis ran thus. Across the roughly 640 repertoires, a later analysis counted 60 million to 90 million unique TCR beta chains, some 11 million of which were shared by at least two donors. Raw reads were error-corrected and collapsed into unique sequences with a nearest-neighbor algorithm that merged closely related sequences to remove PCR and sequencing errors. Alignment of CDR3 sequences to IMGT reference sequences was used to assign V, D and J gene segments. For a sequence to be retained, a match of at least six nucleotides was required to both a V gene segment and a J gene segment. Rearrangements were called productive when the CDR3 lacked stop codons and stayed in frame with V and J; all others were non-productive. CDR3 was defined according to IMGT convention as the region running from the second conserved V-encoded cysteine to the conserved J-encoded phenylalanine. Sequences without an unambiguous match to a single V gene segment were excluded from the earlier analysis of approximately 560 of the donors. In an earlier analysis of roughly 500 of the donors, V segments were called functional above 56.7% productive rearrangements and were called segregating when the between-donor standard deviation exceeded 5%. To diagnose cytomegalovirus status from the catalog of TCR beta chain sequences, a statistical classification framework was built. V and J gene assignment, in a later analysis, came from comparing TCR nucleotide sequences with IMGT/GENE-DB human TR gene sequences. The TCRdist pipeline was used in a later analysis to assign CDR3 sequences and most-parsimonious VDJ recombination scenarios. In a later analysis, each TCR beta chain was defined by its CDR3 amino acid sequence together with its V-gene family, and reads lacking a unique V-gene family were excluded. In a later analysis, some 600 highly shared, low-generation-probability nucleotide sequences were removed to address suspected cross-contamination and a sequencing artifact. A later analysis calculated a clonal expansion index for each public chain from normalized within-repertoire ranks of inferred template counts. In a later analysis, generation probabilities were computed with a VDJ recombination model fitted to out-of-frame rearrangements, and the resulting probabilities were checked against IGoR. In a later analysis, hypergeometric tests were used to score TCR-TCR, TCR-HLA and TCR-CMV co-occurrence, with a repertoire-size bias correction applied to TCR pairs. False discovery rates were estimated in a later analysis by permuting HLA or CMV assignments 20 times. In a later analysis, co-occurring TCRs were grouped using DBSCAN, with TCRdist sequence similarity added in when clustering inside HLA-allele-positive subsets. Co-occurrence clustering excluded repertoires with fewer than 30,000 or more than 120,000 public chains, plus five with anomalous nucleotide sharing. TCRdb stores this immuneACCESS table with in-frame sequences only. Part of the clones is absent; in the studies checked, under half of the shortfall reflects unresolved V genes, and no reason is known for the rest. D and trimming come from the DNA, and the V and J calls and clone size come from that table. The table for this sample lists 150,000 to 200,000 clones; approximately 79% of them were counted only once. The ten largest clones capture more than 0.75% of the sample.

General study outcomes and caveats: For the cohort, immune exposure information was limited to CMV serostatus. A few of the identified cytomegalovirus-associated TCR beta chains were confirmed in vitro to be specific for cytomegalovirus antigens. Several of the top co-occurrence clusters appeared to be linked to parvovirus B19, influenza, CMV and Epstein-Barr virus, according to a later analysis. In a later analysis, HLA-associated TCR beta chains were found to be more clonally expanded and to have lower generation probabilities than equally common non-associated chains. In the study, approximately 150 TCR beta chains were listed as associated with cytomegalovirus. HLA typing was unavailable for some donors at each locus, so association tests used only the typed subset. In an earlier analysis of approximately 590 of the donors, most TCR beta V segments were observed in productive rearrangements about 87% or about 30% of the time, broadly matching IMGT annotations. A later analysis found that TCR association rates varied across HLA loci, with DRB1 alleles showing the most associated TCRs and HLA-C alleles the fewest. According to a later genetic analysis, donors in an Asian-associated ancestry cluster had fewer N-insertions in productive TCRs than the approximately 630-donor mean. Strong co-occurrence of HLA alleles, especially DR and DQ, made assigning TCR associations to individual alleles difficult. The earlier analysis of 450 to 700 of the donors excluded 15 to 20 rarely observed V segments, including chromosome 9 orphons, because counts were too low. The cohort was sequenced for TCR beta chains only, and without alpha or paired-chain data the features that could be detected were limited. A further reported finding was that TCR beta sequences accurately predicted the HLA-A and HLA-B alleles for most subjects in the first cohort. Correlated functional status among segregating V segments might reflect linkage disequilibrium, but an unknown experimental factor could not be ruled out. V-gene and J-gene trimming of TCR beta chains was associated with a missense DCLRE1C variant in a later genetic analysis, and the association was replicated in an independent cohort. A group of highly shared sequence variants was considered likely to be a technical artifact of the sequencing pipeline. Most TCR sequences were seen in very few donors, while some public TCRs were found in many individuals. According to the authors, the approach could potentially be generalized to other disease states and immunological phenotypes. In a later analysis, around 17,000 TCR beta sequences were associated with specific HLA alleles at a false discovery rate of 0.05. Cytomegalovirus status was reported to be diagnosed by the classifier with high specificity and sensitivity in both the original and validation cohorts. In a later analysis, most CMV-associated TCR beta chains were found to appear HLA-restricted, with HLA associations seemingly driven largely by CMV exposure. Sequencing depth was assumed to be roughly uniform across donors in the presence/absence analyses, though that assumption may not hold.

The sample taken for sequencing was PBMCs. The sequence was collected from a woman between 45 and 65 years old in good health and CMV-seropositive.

CDR3 sequence: CASSRTMNTEAFF. The DNA sequence is TGCGCCAGCAGCCGAACTATGAACACTGAAGCTTTCTTT. This sequence uses TRBV4-3 and TRBJ1-1; a confident D gene designation cannot be given. Between the V and J ends, shortened by 4 bases and 0 bases respectively, the junction contains 6 bases. There are 13 amino acids in the CDR3, from cysteine to phenylalanine inclusive. Left in the record is the CDR3 DNA by itself, 39 bases read in frame from the first base. CDR1 and CDR2 (LGHNA, YSLEER) derive from the germline V gene.